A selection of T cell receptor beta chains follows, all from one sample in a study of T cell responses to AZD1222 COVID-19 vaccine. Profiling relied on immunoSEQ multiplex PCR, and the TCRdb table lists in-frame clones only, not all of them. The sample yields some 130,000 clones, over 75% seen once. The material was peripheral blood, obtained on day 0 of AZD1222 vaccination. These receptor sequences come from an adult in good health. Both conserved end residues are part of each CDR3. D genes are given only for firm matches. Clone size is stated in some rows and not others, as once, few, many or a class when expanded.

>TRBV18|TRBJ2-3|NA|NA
CASSSSTDTQYF
TGTGCCAGCTCATCATCCACAGATACGCAGTATTTT
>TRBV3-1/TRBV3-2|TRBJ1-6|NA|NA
CASSLPGGTLHF
TGTGCCAGCAGCCTTCCCGGGGGCACCCTCCACTTT
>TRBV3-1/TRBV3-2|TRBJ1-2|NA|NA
CASSNAGGQVYTF
TGTGCCAGCAGCAACGCCGGGGGGCAGGTCTACACCTTC
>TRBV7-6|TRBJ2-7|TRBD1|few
CASSLAGTGVYEQYF
TGTGCCAGCAGCTTAGCCGGGACAGGGGTTTACGAGCAGTACTTC
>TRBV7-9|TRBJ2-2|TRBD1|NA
CASRSQGANGELFF
TGTGCCAGCAGGTCTCAGGGGGCGAACGGGGAGCTGTTTTTT
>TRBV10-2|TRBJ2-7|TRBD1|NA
CASRDRTGDYEQYF
TGCGCCAGCAGGGACCGGACAGGGGACTACGAGCAGTACTTC
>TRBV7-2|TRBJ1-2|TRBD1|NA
CASSPGGKWDSNGYTF
TGTGCCAGCAGCCCAGGCGGCAAGTGGGACAGCAATGGCTACACCTTC
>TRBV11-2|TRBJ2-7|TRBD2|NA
CASKPAGKTYEQYF
TGTGCCAGCAAACCAGCGGGAAAAACCTACGAGCAGTACTTC
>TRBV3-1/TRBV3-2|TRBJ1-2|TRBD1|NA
CASSPSGGNGYTF
TGTGCCAGCAGCCCGTCAGGGGGCAATGGCTACACCTTC
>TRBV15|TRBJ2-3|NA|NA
CATSRGGRGTDTQYF
TGTGCCACCAGCAGAGGGGGCCGGGGCACAGATACGCAGTATTTT
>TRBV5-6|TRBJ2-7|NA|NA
CASSNRGGAVHEQYF
TGTGCCAGCAGCAACAGAGGGGGGGCGGTCCACGAGCAGTACTTC
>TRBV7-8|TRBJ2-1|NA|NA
CASSSPPTGKQSYNEQFF
TGTGCCAGCAGCTCGCCGCCTACAGGGAAACAGTCCTACAATGAGCAGTTCTTC
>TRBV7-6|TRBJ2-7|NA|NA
CASSLARNSYEQYF
TGTGCCAGCAGCTTAGCGCGCAACTCCTACGAGCAGTACTTC
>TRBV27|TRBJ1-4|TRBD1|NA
CASSPKTGRYEKLFF
TGTGCCAGCAGTCCAAAGACAGGGAGGTATGAAAAACTGTTTTTT
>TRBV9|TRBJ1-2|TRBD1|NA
CASSGPGQGINGYTF
TGTGCCAGCAGCGGACCGGGACAGGGCATAAATGGCTACACCTTC
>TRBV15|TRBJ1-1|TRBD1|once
CATSRGRGLENTEAFF
TGTGCCACCAGCAGAGGGAGGGGGCTGGAGAACACTGAAGCTTTCTTT
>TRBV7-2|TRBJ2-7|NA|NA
CASSLGVSGYEQYF
TGTGCCAGCAGCTTAGGGGTTAGCGGCTACGAGCAGTACTTC
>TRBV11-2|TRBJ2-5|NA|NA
CASSQNPGEGETQYF
TGTGCCAGCAGCCAAAACCCAGGGGAGGGAGAGACCCAGTACTTC
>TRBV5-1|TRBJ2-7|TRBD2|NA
CASSLAGGTYEQYF
TGCGCCAGCAGCTTGGCGGGGGGGACTTACGAGCAGTACTTC
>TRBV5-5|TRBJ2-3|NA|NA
CASSLPGTQSRTDTQYF
TGTGCCAGCAGCTTGCCTGGGACACAAAGTCGCACAGATACGCAGTATTTT
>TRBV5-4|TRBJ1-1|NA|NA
CASSAAQNTEAFF
TGTGCCAGCAGCGCAGCACAGAACACTGAAGCTTTCTTT
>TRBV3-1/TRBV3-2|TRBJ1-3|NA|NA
CASSQDFAGSGNTIYF
TGTGCCAGCAGCCAAGATTTCGCGGGCTCTGGAAACACCATATATTTT